The rows below give T cell receptor beta chains drawn from one sample of a study of blood T cell repertoires in COVID-19. Assay: immunoSEQ multiplex PCR; the TCRdb copy retains only in-frame clones and omits some. Of 250,000 or so clones listed, 80% to 85% are singletons. The specimen was peripheral blood. These receptors were collected from a woman between 40 and 55 years old who had recovered from COVID-19. Both conserved end residues are part of each CDR3. Fields, in order: clone size, D gene, J gene, V gene, CDR3 protein, CDR3 DNA. D genes are given only for firm matches. Some rows mark clone size as missing; the rest say once, few, many or name a class of expanded clone.

>.|TRBD1|TRBJ1-6|TRBV5-1
CASSPDRGNSPLHF
TGCGCCAGCAGCCCGGACAGGGGTAATTCACCCCTCCACTTT
>.|TRBD1|TRBJ1-4|TRBV4-1
CASSSPGQSNEKLFF
TGCGCCAGCAGCAGCCCGGGACAGAGCAATGAAAAACTGTTTTTT
>.|TRBD1|TRBJ1-2|TRBV11-2
CASSWDRGEYGYTF
TGTGCCAGCAGTTGGGACAGGGGGGAATATGGCTACACCTTC
>.|.|TRBJ1-1|TRBV2
CASRSRGDTEAFF
TGTGCCAGCAGGAGCAGGGGCGACACTGAAGCTTTCTTT
>.|TRBD1|TRBJ2-7|TRBV6-1
CASSEAPGQVYEQYF
TGTGCCAGCAGTGAAGCCCCGGGACAGGTATACGAGCAGTACTTC
>.|.|TRBJ1-2|TRBV19
CATQSVVGGDYGYTF
TGTGCCACCCAATCCGTCGTGGGGGGTGACTATGGCTACACCTTC
>.|TRBD2|TRBJ2-3|TRBV29-1
CSVEGATSGGGSDTQYF
TGCAGCGTTGAAGGGGCGACTAGCGGGGGGGGATCAGATACGCAGTATTTT
>.|TRBD1|TRBJ2-5|TRBV3-1/TRBV3-2
CASSQDSGQVLLWTQYF
TGTGCCAGCAGCCAAGATTCGGGACAGGTGCTTTTATGGACCCAGTACTTC
>.|.|TRBJ2-7|TRBV9
CASSVGDSAAYEQYF
TGTGCCAGCAGCGTAGGGGACTCAGCAGCCTACGAGCAGTACTTC
>.|.|TRBJ1-2|TRBV7-2
CASSLVGGRAYGYTF
TGTGCCAGCAGCTTAGTGGGGGGGCGGGCCTATGGCTACACCTTC
>.|.|TRBJ1-3|TRBV28
CASRERRNTIYF
TGTGCCAGCCGTGAGCGACGAAACACCATATATTTT
>.|.|TRBJ2-3|TRBV3-1/TRBV3-2
CASSHGGPTDTQYF
TGTGCCAGCAGCCACGGAGGCCCCACAGATACGCAGTATTTT
>.|TRBD1|TRBJ1-1|TRBV5-6
CASSFSGQGMNTEAFF
TGTGCCAGCAGCTTTTCTGGACAGGGGATGAACACTGAAGCTTTCTTT
>.|TRBD2|TRBJ2-7|TRBV28
CASSRTSGTYEQYF
TGTGCCAGCAGTCGGACTAGCGGGACCTACGAGCAGTACTTC
>few|.|TRBJ1-5|TRBV18
CASSPQQEFDQPQHF
TGTGCCAGCTCACCGCAACAGGAATTTGATCAGCCCCAGCATTTT
>once|.|TRBJ2-3|TRBV7-2
CASSFEVFSDTQYF
TGTGCCAGCAGCTTTGAGGTTTTTTCAGATACGCAGTATTTT
>few|TRBD2|TRBJ2-7|TRBV5-1
CASSSSSGASYEQYF
TGCGCCAGCAGCTCGTCTAGCGGGGCCTCCTACGAGCAGTACTTC
>.|TRBD2|TRBJ2-2|TRBV5-1
CASSFSGPGGGSNTGELFF
TGCGCCAGCAGCTTTTCGGGACCGGGAGGGGGTTCGAACACCGGGGAGCTGTTTTTT
>few|.|TRBJ2-5|TRBV5-5
CASSPVGTQWGETQYF
TGTGCCAGCAGCCCCGTGGGGACTCAGTGGGGGGAGACCCAGTACTTC
>.|TRBD1|TRBJ1-2|TRBV28
CASSSSDREYYGYTF
TGTGCCAGCAGTTCCTCGGACAGGGAATACTATGGCTACACCTTC
>.|.|TRBJ1-2|TRBV28
CASSSGVGYTF
TGTGCCAGCAGTTCCGGGGTCGGCTACACCTTC
>.|.|TRBJ1-1|TRBV5-1
CASSLVAGNTEAFF
TGCGCCAGCAGCTTGGTCGCGGGGAACACTGAAGCTTTCTTT
>.|.|TRBJ1-2|TRBV28
CASSQTQDGYTF
TGTGCCAGCAGCCAGACGCAGGATGGCTACACCTTC
>.|.|TRBJ2-5|TRBV6-5
CASSPTGSGETQYF
TGTGCCAGCAGTCCTACCGGGTCAGGGGAGACCCAGTACTTC
>.|TRBD2|TRBJ2-1|TRBV9
CASSVGAGGIDEQFF
TGTGCCAGCAGCGTAGGAGCGGGGGGGATTGATGAGCAGTTCTTC
>.|.|TRBJ1-2|TRBV7-9
CASSPRGSYGYTF
TGTGCCAGCAGCCCCAGGGGTAGCTATGGCTACACCTTC
>.|.|TRBJ1-2|TRBV7-9
CASSLTPGGGVGYTF
TGTGCCAGCAGCTTAACGCCCGGAGGGGGGGTTGGCTACACCTTC
>.|TRBD2|TRBJ2-7|TRBV5-4
CASSSLTSGRSYEQYF
TGTGCCAGCAGCTCCCTGACTAGCGGGAGATCTTACGAGCAGTACTTC
>.|TRBD1|TRBJ1-4|TRBV4-2
CASSQPDRGLSNEKLFF
TGTGCCAGCAGCCAACCTGACAGGGGCCTAAGTAATGAAAAACTGTTTTTT
>few|TRBD1|TRBJ1-2|TRBV28
CASTKAGGDYGYTF
TGTGCCAGCACCAAGGCAGGGGGCGACTATGGCTACACCTTC
>.|.|TRBJ1-5|TRBV7-8
CASSLEGWAGGQNQPQHF
TGTGCCAGCAGCTTAGAGGGTTGGGCAGGAGGACAGAATCAGCCCCAGCATTTT
>once|.|TRBJ1-1|TRBV7-5
CVRSLKGKAFF
TGTGTCAGAAGCTTAAAGGGGAAAGCTTTCTTT
>.|TRBD2|TRBJ2-1|TRBV19
CASSMNSGAGGPQFF
TGTGCCAGTAGTATGAATAGCGGGGCCGGCGGTCCCCAGTTCTTC
>.|.|TRBJ1-1|TRBV19
CASTPSGGLGTEAFF
TGTGCCAGTACTCCGAGCGGGGGGTTGGGCACTGAAGCTTTCTTT
>.|.|TRBJ2-1|TRBV5-1
CASSHDRNEQFF
TGCGCCAGCAGCCACGACAGAAATGAGCAGTTCTTC
>.|TRBD1|TRBJ2-7|TRBV7-9
CASSLRGQGFYEQYF
TGTGCCAGCAGCTTGAGGGGACAGGGTTTCTACGAGCAGTACTTC
>.|.|TRBJ1-4|TRBV10-3
CAISESVQEKLFF
TGTGCCATCAGTGAGTCTGTACAAGAAAAACTGTTTTTT
>.|TRBD1|TRBJ2-7|TRBV11-3
CASTIWTGSSYEQYF
TGTGCCAGCACCATTTGGACAGGGAGCTCCTACGAGCAGTACTTC
>.|TRBD2|TRBJ2-7|TRBV19
CASSIGWGGTAEQYF
TGTGCCAGTAGTATTGGTTGGGGGGGGACGGCCGAGCAGTACTTC
>few|.|TRBJ2-7|TRBV20-1
CSASNRTSRHEQYF
TGCAGTGCTAGTAACCGGACATCCAGGCACGAGCAGTACTTC
>.|TRBD1|TRBJ1-1|TRBV27
CASTPGGMNTEAFF
TGTGCCAGCACCCCAGGGGGCATGAACACTGAAGCTTTCTTT
>.|.|TRBJ2-2|TRBV5-1
CASSLDIWPTGELFF
TGCGCCAGCAGCTTGGATATATGGCCAACCGGGGAGCTGTTTTTT
>.|.|TRBJ1-4|TRBV6-5
CASCYGSGGEKLFF
TGTGCCAGCTGTTATGGGTCGGGGGGTGAAAAACTGTTTTTT
>.|.|TRBJ2-1|TRBV10-1
CASSEVDSSYNEQFF
TGCGCCAGCAGTGAAGTCGATAGCTCCTACAATGAGCAGTTCTTC
>.|.|TRBJ1-6|TRBV2
CASSAPTGGARNSPLHF
TGTGCCAGCAGTGCCCCCACGGGGGGGGCAAGAAATTCACCCCTCCACTTT
>.|.|TRBJ2-7|TRBV3-1/TRBV3-2
CASSATSREQYF
TGTGCCAGCAGCGCCACTTCCCGCGAGCAGTACTTC
>.|.|TRBJ2-3|TRBV18
CASSLEATPGDTQYF
TGTGCCAGCTCTCTTGAAGCGACGCCGGGAGATACGCAGTATTTT
>once|.|TRBJ1-3|TRBV19
CASSEYSSGNTIYF
TGTGCCAGTAGTGAATACTCCTCTGGAAACACCATATATTTT
>.|TRBD1|TRBJ2-1|TRBV7-2
CASSLGRTGGNEQFF
TGTGCCAGCAGCTTAGGAAGGACAGGGGGCAATGAGCAGTTCTTC
>.|.|TRBJ2-5|TRBV3-1/TRBV3-2
CASVPAGTPQETQYF
TGTGCCAGCGTACCAGCCGGGACACCGCAAGAGACCCAGTACTTC
>.|TRBD1|TRBJ1-6|TRBV6-1
CASSVSTGTGSSPLHF
TGTGCCAGCAGTGTCTCAACCGGGACAGGGAGCTCACCCCTCCACTTT
>once|.|TRBJ2-1|TRBV14
CASSQGSADEQFF
TGTGCCAGCAGCCAAGGCTCGGCGGATGAGCAGTTCTTC
>.|.|TRBJ1-1|TRBV19
CASSLTGWDTEAFF
TGTGCCAGTAGTCTCACAGGGTGGGACACTGAAGCTTTCTTT
>.|TRBD1|TRBJ1-3|TRBV6-5
CASSYSGQGTGNTIYF
TGTGCCAGCAGTTACTCAGGACAGGGTACTGGAAACACCATATATTTT